This T cell receptor (beta chain) is drawn from a study of shared clonotypes between healthy human individuals. CDR1 is KGHSH, CDR2 LQKENI, per germline. The CDR3 has 15 amino acids. Trimming left V 3 bases short and J 0 bases short, with 9 bases between. The assay ran at deep level. Sequencing was performed with immunoSEQ multiplex PCR; in TCRdb, only in-frame clones are kept and a portion is missing. The sample lists about 2.4 million clones, just over 90% occurring once. The TCR was taken from a man aged 18 to 30 in good health. The chain has TRBV18 and TRBJ1-3; no reliable D call. Source material: naive CD4+ T cells sorted from blood. Subset: CD45RA+ positively selected. Here the CDR3 DNA reads TGTGCCAGCTCACCCCCACCCTACTCTGGAAACACCATATATTTT. Amino acid sequence: CASSPPPYSGNTIYF. The full variable domain, rest sourced from reference TRBV18 and TRBJ1-3, is NAGVMQNPRHLVRRRGQEARLRCSPMKGHSHVYWYRQLPEEGLKFMVYLQKENIIDESGMPKERFSAEFPKEGPSILRIQQVVRGDSAAYFCASSPPPYSGNTIYFGEGSWLTVV.